The TCR beta chain under discussion was sequenced for a study of blood T cell repertoires in COVID-19. CDR1 SGHDT and CDR2 YYEEEE come from the germline V gene. CDR3 length: 14 amino acids. Trimming removed 4 bases at V and 2 bases at J, with 12 bases between. This table comes from immunoSEQ multiplex PCR, and its TCRdb copy is limited to in-frame clones, with some not included. The table shows a few hundred thousand clones, with about 85% occurring only once. This clonotype originated in a woman aged 45-60 years who had been exposed to COVID-19. The chain uses TRBV5-6 and TRBJ1-2; the D gene is possibly TRBD1 (5 bases). Sequencing input: PBMCs or T cells enriched from blood (not recorded which). The CDR3 loop is CASSQVGGNYGYTF. In nucleotides, the CDR3 is TGTGCCAGCAGCCAAGTTGGGGGGAACTATGGCTACACCTTC.